This T cell receptor (beta chain) was recorded in a study of cytomegalovirus exposure and HLA in healthy donors. Broader study findings: Highest at DRB1 and lowest at HLA-C, TCR association rates differed among HLA loci in a later analysis.

For this clone: Its matching antigen is unknown. The same CDR3 arises from other DNA sequences in this sample as well.

The CDR3 totals 14 residues. CDR1 and CDR2 (germline): MNHEY, SVGAGI. V was pared by 6 bases and J by 8 bases, with 5 bases of the junction left unmatched. It was with 60 Vbeta and 13 Jbeta primers that the PCR ran. The data were produced by immunoSEQ multiplex PCR, yet TCRdb's version contains in-frame clones alone and is incomplete. The data show about 100,000 clones, 60% to 85% seen once. What was sequenced was PBMCs. The V and J genes are TRBV6-5 and TRBJ1-4; TRBD1 agrees at 11 bases. This sequence originates from a young woman in good health and CMV-seropositive. The CDR3 DNA reads as TGTGCCAGCAGCAAGGGACAGGGGGGCGAAAAACTGTTTTTT. Translating it yields CASSKGQGGEKLFF.